One and the same sample provided the 6 T cell receptor beta chains below, sequenced in a study of identical twins (dated by TCRdb to 2015 to 2016). The library was prepared using 5' RACE. For sequencing, an Illumina HiSeq 2000 was employed. In-frame beta chains were kept once TCRdb had trimmed the public reads at Q25 with fastp and called clones with MiXCR. Here each entry gathers all rows of one CDR3 protein and keeps the most common genes and DNA. The sample table holds some 500,000 distinct CDR3 sequences, of which roughly an eighth were seen once. The ten largest clonotypes hold approximately 1% of the sample. These data are also associated with another study on yellow fever vaccine responses in identical twins.

The sequenced sample consisted of CD4+ T cells sorted from blood. Receptors originate from a woman younger than 35 in good health.

In its sample, this clonotype was seen a few times. V gene TRBV3-1 combines with J gene TRBJ1-5, with unresolved D. CDR1 is LGHDT and CDR2 is YNNKEL in the germline V gene (reference sequence). Trimming shortened V by 4 bases and J by 2 bases, and 15 bases separated the two germline ends. The CDR3 runs 16 residues. DNA of the CDR3: TGTGCCAGCAGCCCAGACATCCCTGGGGGCAATCAGCCCCAGCATTTT. It yields the protein CASSPDIPGGNQPQHF.

The table lists this clonotype with a few counts. The genes are TRBV20-1 and TRBJ2-3, with D maybe TRBD1 (6 bases). V was clipped by 3 bases and J by 10 bases, with 11 bases between them. CDR3 length: 11 amino acids. Germline CDR1 and CDR2: DFQATT and SNEGSKA (reference sequence). This CDR3 reads CSARRQDAQYF. The CDR3 coding sequence is TGCAGTGCTAGGCGACAGGATGCGCAGTATTTT.

This chain links TRBV3-1 with TRBJ2-3; 7 nucleotides line up with TRBD2. Losses at the gene ends were 1 base for V and 1 base for J; bases not matched to a gene: 5. This CDR3 spans 16 amino acids. The germline gives CDR1 LGHDT, CDR2 YNNKEL (reference sequence). The CDR3 DNA follows: TGTGCCAGCAGCCAAGGGGCTCTAGCGGGCACAGATACGCAGTATTTT. Translated, it gives CASSQGALAGTDTQYF.

This chain links TRBV7-2 with TRBJ2-5; 14 bases fit TRBD2. Germline CDR1 SGHTA, CDR2 FQGNSA. The CDR3 totals 16 residues. The junction had 7 bases not matched to a gene; V was cut back by 5 bases and J by 5 bases. The CDR3: CASSERTSGRRETQYF. DNA for the CDR3: TGTGCCAGCAGCGAAAGGACTAGCGGGAGGAGGGAGACCCAGTACTTC.

This clonotype was recorded a few times. The chain uses TRBV9 and TRBJ2-5; the match to TRBD2 covers 11 bases. Losses at the gene ends were 0 bases for V and 5 bases for J; bases not matched to a gene: 6. The germline V gene encodes CDR1 SGDLS and CDR2 YYNGEE. This CDR3 has 16 residues. The CDR3 region is CASSVGVAGGRETQYF. DNA for the CDR3: TGTGCCAGCAGCGTAGGAGTAGCGGGGGGGCGCGAGACCCAGTACTTC.

This clonotype was counted a few times. The V gene is TRBV3-1, the J gene TRBJ2-3, with 7 bases fitting TRBD2. CDR3 length: 11 amino acids. Germline V gives CDR1 LGHDT, CDR2 YNNKEL (reference sequence). V shed 8 bases and J 5 bases; nucleotides not matched to a gene: 1. This CDR3 is CASGLGDTQYF. CDR3 nucleotides: TGTGCCAGCGGACTAGGAGATACGCAGTATTTT.